This TCR beta chain originates from a study of blood T cell repertoires in COVID-19. TCRdb's table, derived via immunoSEQ multiplex PCR, lists solely in-frame clones and lacks some. Of approximately 140,000 clones in the sample, 70% to 90% were seen once. The V gene's germline CDR1 is SGDLS and CDR2 YYNGEE. V was cut by 0 bases and J by 4 bases, with 10 bases left in between. The CDR3 totals 14 residues. The sample was peripheral blood. The clonotype originates from a man between 65 and 85 years old with acute or convalescent COVID-19. V is TRBV9 and J is TRBJ1-2; D gene unclear. CDR3 in DNA: TGTGCCAGCAGCGTAGACGCGGGCGGCTATGGCTACACCTTC. Protein product: CASSVDAGGYGYTF.